Following are 29 T cell receptor beta chains from one sample sequenced in a study of blood T cell repertoires in COVID-19. Produced via immunoSEQ multiplex PCR; TCRdb's table is partial and in-frame only. The data show approximately 100,000 clones, less than 85% seen once. The sequenced material came from peripheral blood. These receptors were taken from a woman aged 60-75 years with acute or convalescent COVID-19.

This clone occurred a few times. The chain has TRBV19 and TRBJ2-7; weak D call: TRBD2 (6 bases). This CDR3 spans 15 amino acids. Germline V gene data show CDR1 as LNHDA and CDR2 as SQIVND (reference sequence). Trimming removed 5 bases from V and 0 bases from J, with 14 bases in between. Written as DNA, the CDR3 is TGTGCCAGTAGTGTAGGAGGCGGGGTCTCCTACGAGCAGTACTTC. It translates to CASSVGGGVSYEQYF. The full variable domain, its missing parts supplied by reference TRBV19 and TRBJ2-7, is DGGITQSPKYLFRKEGQNVTLSCEQNLNHDAMYWYRQDPGQGLRLIYYSQIVNDFQKGDIAEGYSVSREKKESFPLTVTSAQKNPTAFYLCASSVGGGVSYEQYFGPGTRLTVT.

This chain uses TRBV28 with TRBJ1-1; perhaps TRBD1 as D (5 bases). CDR1 is MDHEN, CDR2 SYDVKM, per germline. Trimming removed 6 bases from V and 9 bases from J, with 23 bases in between. The length of the CDR3 is 15 residues. CDR3 coding DNA: TGTGCCAGCAGCCCCCTTACAGGTCTCGGGCGAAAAGCTTTCTTT. It yields the protein CASSPLTGLGRKAFF.

This chain joins TRBV11-2 and TRBJ2-7, with a possible D match to TRBD2 (5 bases). Per the germline V gene, CDR1 is SGHAT and CDR2 is FQNNGV. The CDR3 length is 13 residues. V lost 5 bases and J 7 bases, leaving 15 bases between the germline ends. CDR3 in amino acids: CASSPTTPLEQYF. In DNA form, the CDR3 reads TGTGCCAGCAGCCCGACTACCCCTCTGGAGCAGTACTTC.

V is TRBV7-9 and J is TRBJ1-5; no firm D call. Germline CDR1 and CDR2: SEHNR and FQNEAQ (reference sequence). The CDR3 sequence is 12 residues long. The V end lost 5 bases, the J end lost 9 bases, and 11 bases lay between the germline ends. CDR3 sequence (DNA): TGTGCCAGCAGCGTACAAGAGGGGCCCCAGCATTTT. It codes for CASSVQEGPQHF.

The chain couples TRBV19 to TRBJ2-3; D is possibly TRBD1 (6 bases). CDR3 length equals 14 residues. The germline CDR1 and CDR2 sequences are LNHDA and SQIVND (reference sequence). Between the trimmed V and J ends, which lost 5 bases and 5 bases, there was a span of 14 bases. CDR3 sequence reads: CASSLRQVVDTQYF. The CDR3 DNA reads as TGTGCCAGTAGTTTGCGACAGGTCGTAGATACGCAGTATTTT. Based on the CDR3 plus reference TRBV19 and TRBJ2-3, the full variable domain is DGGITQSPKYLFRKEGQNVTLSCEQNLNHDAMYWYRQDPGQGLRLIYYSQIVNDFQKGDIAEGYSVSREKKESFPLTVTSAQKNPTAFYLCASSLRQVVDTQYFGPGTRLTVL.

The chain recombines TRBV18 with TRBJ2-3; D gene uncertain. CDR3 length: 13 amino acids. V lost 5 bases and J 0 bases, leaving 6 bases between the germline ends. CDR1 is KGHSH and CDR2 is LQKENI in the germline V gene. This chain's CDR3 is CASSSLSTDTQYF. The CDR3, as DNA: TGTGCCAGCTCATCTCTTAGCACAGATACGCAGTATTTT.

The chain carries TRBV14 and TRBJ1-2; D not resolved. There are 13 residues in the CDR3. V was clipped by 1 base and J by 6 bases, with 9 bases between them. Germline assignment: CDR1 SGHDN and CDR2 FVKESK. CDR3 amino acids: CASSQVGSHGYTF. The CDR3 region has the DNA TGTGCCAGCAGCCAAGTCGGGTCTCATGGCTACACCTTC.

The chain carries TRBV6-1 and TRBJ1-2; 8 bases match TRBD1. Germline V lookup: CDR1 MNHNS, CDR2 SASEGT. CDR3 length equals 15 residues. V lost 2 bases, J lost 8 bases, and 10 bases stayed unmatched. CDR3: CASSELAGGASGYTF. The CDR3 coding sequence is TGTGCCAGCAGTGAACTTGCAGGGGGCGCCTCCGGCTACACCTTC.

This chain joins TRBV7-2 and TRBJ2-7; 13 bases align to TRBD2. The V gene's germline CDR1 is SGHTA and CDR2 FQGNSA. V lost 7 bases, J lost 1 base, and 4 bases stayed unmatched. The CDR3 runs 15 residues. CDR3 residues: CASNQGLAGSYEQYF. DNA for the CDR3: TGTGCCAGCAACCAGGGACTAGCGGGGTCCTACGAGCAGTACTTC.

This chain links TRBV6-1 with TRBJ1-3, with D unresolved. This CDR3 comprises 15 residues. The V gene lost 3 bases and the J gene lost 0 bases, with 9 bases spanning the gap. Germline values: CDR1 MNHNS, CDR2 SASEGT. CDR3 coding DNA: TGTGCCAGCAGTGACGGTAGTAACTCTGGAAACACCATATATTTT. Protein: CASSDGSNSGNTIYF.

The chain has TRBV6-4 and TRBJ1-1, with TRBD1 matching over 8 bases. Germline CDR1 reads MRHNA; CDR2 reads SNTAGT. V shed 5 bases, J shed 5 bases, and the junction held 7 bases outside the gene matches. The CDR3 is made up of 14 amino acids. CDR3 bases: TGTGCCAGCAGTCCCGAGGACAGGGCGACTGAAGCTTTCTTT. Translation: CASSPEDRATEAFF.

The chain carries TRBV7-9 and TRBJ1-5; 7 bases are shared with TRBD1. This CDR3 spans 15 amino acids. Germline V gene data show CDR1 as SEHNR and CDR2 as FQNEAQ (reference sequence). J was trimmed by 3 bases and V by 3 bases; bases with no gene match: 5. The CDR3 bases are TGTGCCAGCAGCTTTGGTACAGGGGACAATCAGCCCCAGCATTTT. It encodes CASSFGTGDNQPQHF.

V is TRBV3-1 (or the pseudogene TRBV3-2) and J is TRBJ1-1; D is unclear. This CDR3 is 14 amino acids long. V lost 4 bases and J lost 6, with 15 bases in between. CDR1 LGHDT and CDR2 YNNKEL come from the germline V gene (reference sequence). CDR3 sequence reads: CASSPQGGAAEAFF. The CDR3 nucleotides read TGTGCCAGCAGCCCCCAAGGAGGAGCGGCTGAAGCTTTCTTT.

This clone was recorded once. The chain carries TRBV5-4 and TRBJ2-3; possible D gene TRBD2, 5 bases. This CDR3 has 15 residues. V lost 0 bases and J lost 4, with 12 bases in between. Germline loops: CDR1 SGHNT, CDR2 YYREEE (reference sequence). The CDR3 is CASSLAGMEADTQYF. The CDR3 nucleotides are TGTGCCAGCAGCTTGGCCGGGATGGAAGCAGATACGCAGTATTTT.

The chain couples TRBV5-6 to TRBJ2-1, with unresolved D. The CDR3 runs to 14 residues. V was pared by 1 base and J by 1 base, with 6 bases between. Germline V gene data show CDR1 as SGHDT and CDR2 as YYEEEE. The CDR3 DNA is TGTGCCAGCAGCTTGTTCCAATCCTACAATGAGCAGTTCTTC. This translates into CASSLFQSYNEQFF.

The chain combines TRBV7-8 with TRBJ1-1; D may be TRBD1 (5 bases). Trimming removed 7 bases at V and 1 base at J, with 10 bases between. The CDR3 has 13 amino acids. The V gene's germline CDR1 is SGHVS and CDR2 FQNEAQ. DNA of the CDR3: TGTGCCAGCACCCAGGGCAGGAACACTGAAGCTTTCTTT. This gives the protein CASTQGRNTEAFF. The whole variable domain, remainder taken from reference TRBV7-8 and TRBJ1-1, is GAGVSQSPRYKVAKRGQDVALRCDPISGHVSLFWYQQALGQGPEFLTYFQNEAQLDKSGLPSDRFFAERPEGSVSTLKIQRTQQEDSAVYLCASTQGRNTEAFFGQGTRLTVV.

The rearrangement uses TRBV5-4 and TRBJ1-2, with D hard to call. CDR3 size: 14 residues. V was shortened by 0 bases and J by 1 base, with 7 bases between the two germline ends. From germline, CDR1 is SGHNT and CDR2 YYREEE (reference sequence). The CDR3 loop reads CASSLVSLNYGYTF. The CDR3 nucleotides are TGTGCCAGCAGCTTGGTTAGCCTTAACTATGGCTACACCTTC.

The chain links TRBV10-2 to TRBJ2-2, with a weak D call TRBD2 (6 bases). Trimming cost V 8 bases and J 6 bases, with 13 bases left between them. This CDR3 has 13 residues. In germline, CDR1 is WSHSY, CDR2 SAAADI. CDR3 bases: TGCGCCAGCGGGGGGTGGGATTCCGGGGAGCTGTTTTTT. It translates to CASGGWDSGELFF.

This clone has more than one count but fewer than ten. This chain connects TRBV9 to TRBJ1-1; D unclear. Per germline, CDR1 SGDLS and CDR2 YYNGEE. CDR3 length: 16 residues. Trimming shortened V by 4 bases and J by 4 bases, and 20 bases separated the two germline ends. CDR3 region: CASSSRENLMGTEAFF. Here the CDR3 DNA reads TGTGCCAGCAGCTCCCGGGAAAACCTAATGGGCACTGAAGCTTTCTTT.

The rearrangement uses TRBV6-1 and TRBJ1-2; a weak D match, TRBD1 (5 bases). This CDR3 comprises 12 residues. V lost 3 bases, J lost 13 bases, and 15 bases lay in between. Germline V gene data show CDR1 as MNHNS and CDR2 as SASEGT. The CDR3 DNA follows: TGTGCCAGCAGTGATGGCGCTAGGGGAAGCACCTTC. This sequence encodes CASSDGARGSTF.

V gene TRBV11-2 combines with J gene TRBJ1-2; 7 bases agree with TRBD1. The germline V gene has CDR1 SGHAT and CDR2 FQNNGV. This CDR3 region has 14 residues. The trim removed 1 base at V and 4 bases at J, leaving 3 bases unmatched. The CDR3 DNA is TGTGCCAGCAGCTTAGCTCAGGGGGTCTATGGCTACACCTTC. This encodes CASSLAQGVYGYTF.

This clone has a single count. The chain is built from TRBV7-2 and TRBJ1-3, with D maybe TRBD1 (5 bases). Germline CDR1 SGHTA, CDR2 FQGNSA. The CDR3 has 14 amino acids. Trimming removed 7 bases at V and 4 bases at J, with 14 bases between. The CDR3 DNA reads as TGTGCCAGCAACCCGACAGTAACAGGAAACACCATATATTTT. Protein sequence: CASNPTVTGNTIYF. The full variable domain, its missing parts supplied by reference TRBV7-2 and TRBJ1-3, is GAGVSQSPSNKVTEKGKDVELRCDPISGHTALYWYRQSLGQGLEFLIYFQGNSAPDKSGLPSDRFSAERTGGSVSTLTIQRTQQEDSAVYLCASNPTVTGNTIYFGEGSWLTVV.

The chain has TRBV25-1 and TRBJ1-2; perhaps TRBD1 as D (5 bases). There are 15 residues in the CDR3. The ends were cut back, 4 bases at V and 4 bases at J, with 16 bases in the middle. The germline V gene encodes CDR1 MGHDK and CDR2 SYGVNS. Here the CDR3 reads CASSGRTNYGYGYTF. The CDR3 DNA reads as TGTGCCAGCAGTGGCCGGACAAATTACGGCTATGGCTACACCTTC.

The sample holds a few counts of this clone. This sequence joins TRBV10-3 and TRBJ2-7, with D perhaps matching TRBD2 (6 bases). Germline V gene sequence: CDR1 ENHRY, CDR2 SYGVKD. Trimming took 11 bases from V and 0 from J, leaving 23 bases between them. The CDR3 contains 16 residues. The CDR3 DNA is TGTGCCGTAATGTCACCGGGACTTCCAAGCTCCTACGAGCAGTACTTC. Its protein is CAVMSPGLPSSYEQYF.

The chain couples TRBV9 to TRBJ2-3, with TRBD2 identical over 7 bases. The germline gives CDR1 SGDLS, CDR2 YYNGEE. With 0 bases clipped from V and 7 bases from J, the junction kept 11 bases outside the gene matches. The CDR3 is made up of 16 amino acids. CDR3 residues: CASSVGRGTLGNTQYF. The CDR3 DNA reads as TGTGCCAGCAGCGTAGGGCGGGGGACCCTAGGCAATACGCAGTATTTT.

The chain employs TRBV9 and TRBJ1-3, with D tentatively TRBD1 (5 bases). V lost 2 bases and J 4 bases, leaving 7 bases between the germline ends. In germline, CDR1 is SGDLS, CDR2 YYNGEE. This CDR3 contains 13 residues. The CDR3, as DNA: TGTGCCAGCAGCGTGCAGGGAGGAAACACCATATATTTT. This gives the protein CASSVQGGNTIYF.

This chain uses TRBV27 with TRBJ2-7, with a tentative D call TRBD2 (5 bases). Trimming removed 5 bases at V and 6 bases at J, with 17 bases between. The CDR3 loop spans 14 amino acids. Germline lookup yields CDR1 MNHEY and CDR2 SMNVEV (reference sequence). The chain's CDR3 is CASSDTVASGEQYF. DNA of the CDR3: TGTGCCAGCAGTGACACCGTAGCAAGCGGCGAGCAGTACTTC.

J is TRBJ2-3 and V is TRBV18; TRBD1 aligns across 9 bases. Germline V gene lookup returns CDR1 KGHSH and CDR2 LQKENI. The CDR3 extends over 14 amino acids. V lost 2 bases and J lost 5; bases outside the gene matches: 2. In DNA, the CDR3 is TGTGCCAGCTCACCAGGGACAGGGAAAGATACGCAGTATTTT. Its protein product is CASSPGTGKDTQYF.

The CDR3 is CASSLFSRAYNEQFF. Here the CDR3 DNA reads TGTGCCAGCAGCTTATTTTCCAGGGCCTACAATGAGCAGTTCTTC. J is TRBJ2-1 and V is TRBV7-2; D possibly corresponds to TRBD1 (5 bases). Trimming took off 2 bases at V and 2 bases at J, with 10 bases between the two ends. Germline V gene data show CDR1 as SGHTA and CDR2 as FQGNSA. This CDR3 spans 15 amino acids.